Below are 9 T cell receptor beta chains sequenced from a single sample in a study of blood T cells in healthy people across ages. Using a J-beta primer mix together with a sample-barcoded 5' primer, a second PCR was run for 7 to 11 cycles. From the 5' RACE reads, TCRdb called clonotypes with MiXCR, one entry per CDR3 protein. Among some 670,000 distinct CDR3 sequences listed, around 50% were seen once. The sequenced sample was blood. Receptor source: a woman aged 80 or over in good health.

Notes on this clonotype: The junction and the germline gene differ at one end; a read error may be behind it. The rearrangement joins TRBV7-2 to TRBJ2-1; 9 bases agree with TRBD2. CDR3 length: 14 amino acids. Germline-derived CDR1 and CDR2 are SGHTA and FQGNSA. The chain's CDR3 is CASSSSGEVNGQFF. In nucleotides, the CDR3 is TGTGCCAGCAGCTCTAGCGGGGAAGTCAATGGGCAGTTCTTC.

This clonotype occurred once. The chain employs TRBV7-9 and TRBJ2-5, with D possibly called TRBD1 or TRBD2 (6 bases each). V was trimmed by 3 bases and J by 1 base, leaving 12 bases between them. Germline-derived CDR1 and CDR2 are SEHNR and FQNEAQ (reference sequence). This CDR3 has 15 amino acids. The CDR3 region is CASSFATGAQETQYF. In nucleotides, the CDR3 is TGTGCCAGCAGCTTCGCCACGGGGGCCCAAGAGACCCAGTACTTC.

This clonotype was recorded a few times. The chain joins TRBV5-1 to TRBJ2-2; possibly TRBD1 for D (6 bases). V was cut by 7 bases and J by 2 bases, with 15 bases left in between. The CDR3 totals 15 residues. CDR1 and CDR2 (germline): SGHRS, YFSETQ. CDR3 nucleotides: TGCGCCAGCGGCCCAAGGGGGATTAACACCGGGGAGCTGTTTTTT. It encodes CASGPRGINTGELFF.

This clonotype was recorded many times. The CDR3 sequence is CASSIGQGYTEAFF. Written as DNA, the CDR3 is TGTGCCAGTAGTATAGGGCAGGGCTACACTGAAGCTTTCTTT. V and J are TRBV19 and TRBJ1-1; maybe TRBD1 (5 bases). CDR1 and CDR2 from the germline V gene are LNHDA and SQIVND (reference sequence). Trimming stripped 1 base from V and 3 bases from J, with 9 bases between. This CDR3 has 14 residues.

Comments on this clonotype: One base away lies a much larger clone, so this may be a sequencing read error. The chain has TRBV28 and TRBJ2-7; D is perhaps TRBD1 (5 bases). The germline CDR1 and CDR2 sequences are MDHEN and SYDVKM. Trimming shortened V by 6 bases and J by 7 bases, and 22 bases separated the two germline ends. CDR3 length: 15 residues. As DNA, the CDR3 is TGTGCCAGCAGCCCCGTTAGGGGCCCGAACAATGAGCAGTACTTC. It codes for CASSPVRGPNNEQYF. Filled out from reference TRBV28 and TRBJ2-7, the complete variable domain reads DVKVTQSSRYLVKRTGEKVFLECVQDMDHENMFWYRQDPGLGLRLIYFSYDVKMKEKGDIPEGYSVSREKKERFSLILESASTNQTSMYLCASSPVRGPNNEQYFGPGTRLTVT.

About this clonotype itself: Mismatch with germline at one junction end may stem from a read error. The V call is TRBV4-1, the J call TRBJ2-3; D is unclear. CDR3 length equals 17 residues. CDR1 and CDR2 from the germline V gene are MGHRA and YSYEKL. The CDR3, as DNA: TGCGTCAGCAGCCAAGATGACGGCCCAGAGTGGGCAGATACGCAGTATTTT. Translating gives CVSSQDDGPEWADTQYF.

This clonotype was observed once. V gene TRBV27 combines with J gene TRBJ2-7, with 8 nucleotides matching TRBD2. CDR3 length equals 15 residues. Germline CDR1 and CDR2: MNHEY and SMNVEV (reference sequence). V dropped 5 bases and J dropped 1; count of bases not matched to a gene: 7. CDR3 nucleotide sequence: TGTGCCAGCAGTGCTCTAGCGGGTTCGTCCTACGAGCAGTACTTC. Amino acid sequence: CASSALAGSSYEQYF.

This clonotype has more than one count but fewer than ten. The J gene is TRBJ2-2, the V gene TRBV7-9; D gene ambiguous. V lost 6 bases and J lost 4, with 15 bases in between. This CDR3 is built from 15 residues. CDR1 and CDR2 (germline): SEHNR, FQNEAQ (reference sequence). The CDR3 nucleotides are TGTGCCAGCAGATATCACGCCCAAACCACCGGGGAGCTGTTTTTT. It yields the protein CASRYHAQTTGELFF.

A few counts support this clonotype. This CDR3 reads CASKRSLNEQFF. In DNA, the CDR3 is TGTGCCAGCAAGAGGAGTCTTAATGAGCAGTTCTTC. The chain employs TRBV6-1 and TRBJ2-1; D gene ambiguous. The V end was cut by 7 bases, the J end by 7 bases, with 11 bases between. The length of the CDR3 is 12 residues. Per germline, CDR1 MNHNS and CDR2 SASEGT.